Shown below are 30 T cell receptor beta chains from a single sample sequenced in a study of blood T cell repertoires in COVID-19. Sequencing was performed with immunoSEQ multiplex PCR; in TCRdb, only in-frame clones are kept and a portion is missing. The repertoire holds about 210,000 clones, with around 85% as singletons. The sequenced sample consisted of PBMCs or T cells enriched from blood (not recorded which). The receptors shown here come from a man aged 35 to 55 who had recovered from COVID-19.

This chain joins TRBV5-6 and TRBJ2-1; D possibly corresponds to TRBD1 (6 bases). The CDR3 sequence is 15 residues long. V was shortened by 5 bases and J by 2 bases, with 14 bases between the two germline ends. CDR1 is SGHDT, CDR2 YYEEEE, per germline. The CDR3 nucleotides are TGTGCCAGCAGGGCACAGGGTGGTGCCTACAATGAGCAGTTCTTC. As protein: CASRAQGGAYNEQFF.

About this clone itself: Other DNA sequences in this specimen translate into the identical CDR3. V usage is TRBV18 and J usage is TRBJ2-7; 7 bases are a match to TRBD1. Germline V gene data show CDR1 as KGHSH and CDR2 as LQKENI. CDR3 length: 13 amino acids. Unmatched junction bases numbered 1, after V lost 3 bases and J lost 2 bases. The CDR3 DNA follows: TGTGCCAGCTCACCTGGGACAGCCTACGAGCAGTACTTC. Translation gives CASSPGTAYEQYF.

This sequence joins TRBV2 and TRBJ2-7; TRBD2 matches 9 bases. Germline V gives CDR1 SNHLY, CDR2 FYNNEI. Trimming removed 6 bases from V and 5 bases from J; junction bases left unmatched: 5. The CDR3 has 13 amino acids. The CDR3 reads CASSRAGGHEQYF. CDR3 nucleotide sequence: TGTGCCAGCAGCCGGGCGGGAGGGCACGAGCAGTACTTC.

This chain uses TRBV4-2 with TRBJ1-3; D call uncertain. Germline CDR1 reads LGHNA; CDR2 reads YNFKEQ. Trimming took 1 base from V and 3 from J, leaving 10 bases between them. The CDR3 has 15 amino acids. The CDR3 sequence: CASSQVRESGNTIYF. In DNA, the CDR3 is TGTGCCAGCAGCCAAGTACGGGAGAGTGGAAACACCATATATTTT.

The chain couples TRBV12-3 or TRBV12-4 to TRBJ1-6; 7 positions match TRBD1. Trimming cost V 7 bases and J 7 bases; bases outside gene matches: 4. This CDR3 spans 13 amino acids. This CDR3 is CASNDRVNSPLHF. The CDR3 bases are TGTGCCAGCAATGACAGGGTAAATTCACCCCTCCACTTT.

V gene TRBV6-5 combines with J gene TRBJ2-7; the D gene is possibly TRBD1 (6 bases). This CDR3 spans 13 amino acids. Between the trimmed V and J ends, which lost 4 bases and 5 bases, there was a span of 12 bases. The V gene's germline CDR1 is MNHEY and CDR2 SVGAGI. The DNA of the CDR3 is TGTGCCAGCAGTTTACAGGGATACCACGAGCAGTACTTC. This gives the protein CASSLQGYHEQYF.

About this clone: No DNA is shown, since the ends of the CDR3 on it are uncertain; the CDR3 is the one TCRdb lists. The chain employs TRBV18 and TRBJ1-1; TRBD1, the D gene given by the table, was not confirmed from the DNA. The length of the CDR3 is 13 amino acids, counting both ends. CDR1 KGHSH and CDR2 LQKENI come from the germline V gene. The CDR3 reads CASSFSVPPEAFF.

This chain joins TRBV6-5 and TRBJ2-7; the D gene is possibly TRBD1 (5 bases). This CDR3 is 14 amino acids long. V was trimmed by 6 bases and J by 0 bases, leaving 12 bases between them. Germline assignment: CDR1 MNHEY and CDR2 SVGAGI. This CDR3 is CASSNRQFSYEQYF. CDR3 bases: TGTGCCAGCAGCAACCGACAGTTCTCCTACGAGCAGTACTTC.

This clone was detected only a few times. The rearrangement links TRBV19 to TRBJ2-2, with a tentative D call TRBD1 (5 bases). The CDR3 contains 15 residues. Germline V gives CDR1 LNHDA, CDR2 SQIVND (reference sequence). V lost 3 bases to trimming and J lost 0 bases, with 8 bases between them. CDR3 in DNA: TGTGCCAGTAGTATGGCAGGGACGAACACCGGGGAGCTGTTTTTT. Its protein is CASSMAGTNTGELFF.

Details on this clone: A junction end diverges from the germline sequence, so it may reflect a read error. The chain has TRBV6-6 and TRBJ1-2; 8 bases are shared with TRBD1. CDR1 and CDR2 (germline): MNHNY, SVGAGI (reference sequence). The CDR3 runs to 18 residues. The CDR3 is CASSLTIGTGSSTLMAIF. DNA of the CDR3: TGTGCCAGCAGTCTTACTATCGGGACAGGCTCCTCAACGCTTATGGCTATCTTC.

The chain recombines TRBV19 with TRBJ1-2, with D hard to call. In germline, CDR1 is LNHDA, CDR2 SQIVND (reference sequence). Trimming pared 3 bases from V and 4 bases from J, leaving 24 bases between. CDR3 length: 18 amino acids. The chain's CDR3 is CASSISLGSLAGPYGYTF. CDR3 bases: TGTGCCAGTAGTATCTCTCTGGGGTCATTGGCGGGCCCCTATGGCTACACCTTC. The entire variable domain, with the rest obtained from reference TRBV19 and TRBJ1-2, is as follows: DGGITQSPKYLFRKEGQNVTLSCEQNLNHDAMYWYRQDPGQGLRLIYYSQIVNDFQKGDIAEGYSVSREKKESFPLTVTSAQKNPTAFYLCASSISLGSLAGPYGYTFGSGTRLTVV.

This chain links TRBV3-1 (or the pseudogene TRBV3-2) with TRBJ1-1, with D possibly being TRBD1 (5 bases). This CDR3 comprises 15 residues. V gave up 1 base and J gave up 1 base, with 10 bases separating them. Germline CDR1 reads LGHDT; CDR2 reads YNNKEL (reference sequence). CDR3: CASSQGGHPNTEAFF. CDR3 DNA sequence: TGTGCCAGCAGCCAAGGTGGACACCCGAACACTGAAGCTTTCTTT.

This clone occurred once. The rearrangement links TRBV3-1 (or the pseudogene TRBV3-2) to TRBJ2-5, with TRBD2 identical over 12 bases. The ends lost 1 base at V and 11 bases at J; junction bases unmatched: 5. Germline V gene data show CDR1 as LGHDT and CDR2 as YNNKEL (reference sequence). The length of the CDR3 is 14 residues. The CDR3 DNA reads TGTGCCAGCAGCCAAGGGCGGCTAGCGGGAGGGCAGTACTTC. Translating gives CASSQGRLAGGQYF.

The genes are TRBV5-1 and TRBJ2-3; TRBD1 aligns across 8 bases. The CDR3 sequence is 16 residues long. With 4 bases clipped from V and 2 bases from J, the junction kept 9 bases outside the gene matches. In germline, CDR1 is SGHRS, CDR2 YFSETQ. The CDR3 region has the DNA TGCGCCAGCAGCCTCTTCGGGGGACAGGCCACAGATACGCAGTATTTT. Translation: CASSLFGGQATDTQYF.

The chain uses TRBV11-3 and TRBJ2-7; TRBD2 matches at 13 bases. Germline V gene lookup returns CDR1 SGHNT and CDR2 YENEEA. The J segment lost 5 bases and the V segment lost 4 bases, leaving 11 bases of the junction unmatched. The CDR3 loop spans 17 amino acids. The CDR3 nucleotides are TGTGCCAGCAGCTGGACTAGCGGGAGCCTTGAGATGGACGAGCAGTACTTC. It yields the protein CASSWTSGSLEMDEQYF.

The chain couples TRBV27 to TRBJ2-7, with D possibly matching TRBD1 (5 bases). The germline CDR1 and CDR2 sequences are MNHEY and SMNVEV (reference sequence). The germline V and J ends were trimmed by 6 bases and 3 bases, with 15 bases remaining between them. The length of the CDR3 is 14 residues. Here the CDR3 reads CASSSAGLGYEQYF. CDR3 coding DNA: TGTGCCAGCAGCTCCGCAGGGTTGGGCTACGAGCAGTACTTC.

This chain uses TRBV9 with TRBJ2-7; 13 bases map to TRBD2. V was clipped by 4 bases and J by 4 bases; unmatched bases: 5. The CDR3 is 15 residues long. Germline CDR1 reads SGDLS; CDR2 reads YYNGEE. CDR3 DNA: TGTGCCAGCAGCCCCCGGACTAGCGGGAGTTACGAGCAGTACTTC. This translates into CASSPRTSGSYEQYF.

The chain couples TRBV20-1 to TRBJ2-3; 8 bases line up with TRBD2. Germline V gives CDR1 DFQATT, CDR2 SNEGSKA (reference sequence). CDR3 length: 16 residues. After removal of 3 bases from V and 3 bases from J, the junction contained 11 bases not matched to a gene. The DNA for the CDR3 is TGCAGTGCTAGTATGGCTAGCGGGCTCGTGACAGATACGCAGTATTTT. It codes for CSASMASGLVTDTQYF.

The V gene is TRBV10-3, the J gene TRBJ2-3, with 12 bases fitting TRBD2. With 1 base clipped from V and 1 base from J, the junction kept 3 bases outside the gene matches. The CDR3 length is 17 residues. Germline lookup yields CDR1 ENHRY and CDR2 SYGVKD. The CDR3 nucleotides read TGTGCCATCAGTGAGTTTACTAGCGGGAGGCGCACAGATACGCAGTATTTT. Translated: CAISEFTSGRRTDTQYF.

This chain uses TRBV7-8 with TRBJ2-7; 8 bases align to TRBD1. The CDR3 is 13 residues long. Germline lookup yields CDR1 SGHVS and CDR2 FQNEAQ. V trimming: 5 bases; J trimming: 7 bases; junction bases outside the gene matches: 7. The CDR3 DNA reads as TGTGCCAGCAGCGAGGACAGGGCTGGAGAGCAGTACTTC. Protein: CASSEDRAGEQYF.

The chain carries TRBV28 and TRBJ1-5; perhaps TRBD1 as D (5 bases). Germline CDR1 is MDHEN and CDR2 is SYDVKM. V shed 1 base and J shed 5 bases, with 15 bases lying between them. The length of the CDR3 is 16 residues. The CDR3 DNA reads TGTGCCAGCAGTTTATCTACAGGAAGGATAGATCAGCCCCAGCATTTT. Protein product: CASSLSTGRIDQPQHF.

CDR3 coding DNA: TGTGCCAGTAGTATCCCCCCCTCCGAGCAGTACTTC. As protein: CASSIPPSEQYF. The rearrangement joins TRBV19 to TRBJ2-7; D remains unclear. The germline gives CDR1 LNHDA, CDR2 SQIVND (reference sequence). There are 12 residues in the CDR3. Trimming shortened V by 3 bases and J by 6 bases, and 9 bases separated the two germline ends.

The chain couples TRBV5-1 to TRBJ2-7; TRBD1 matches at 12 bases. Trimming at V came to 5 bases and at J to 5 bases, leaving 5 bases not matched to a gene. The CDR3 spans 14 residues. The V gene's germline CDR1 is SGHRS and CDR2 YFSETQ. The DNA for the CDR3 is TGCGCCAGCAGGGCGGGACAGGGGGCTGACGAGCAGTACTTC. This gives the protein CASRAGQGADEQYF.

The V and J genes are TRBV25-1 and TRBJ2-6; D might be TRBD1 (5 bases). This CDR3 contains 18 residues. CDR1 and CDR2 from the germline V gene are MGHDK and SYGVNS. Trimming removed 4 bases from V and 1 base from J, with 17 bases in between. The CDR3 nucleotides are TGTGCCAGCAGTGGGCCAAGGCAGGGTTCGTCTGGGGCCAACGTCCTGACTTTC. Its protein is CASSGPRQGSSGANVLTF.

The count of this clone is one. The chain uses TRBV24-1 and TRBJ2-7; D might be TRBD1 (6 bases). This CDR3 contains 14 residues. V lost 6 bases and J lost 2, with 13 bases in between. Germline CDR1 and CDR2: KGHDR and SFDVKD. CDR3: CATSSGTIPYEQYF. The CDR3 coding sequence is TGTGCCACCAGTTCCGGGACAATACCCTACGAGCAGTACTTC.

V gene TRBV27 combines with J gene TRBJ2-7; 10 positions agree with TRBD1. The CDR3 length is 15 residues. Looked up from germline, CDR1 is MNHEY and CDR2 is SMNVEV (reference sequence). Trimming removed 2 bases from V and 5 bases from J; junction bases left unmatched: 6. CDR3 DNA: TGTGCCAGCAGTTTAGTAGACAGGGGGCGAGACGAGCAGTACTTC. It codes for CASSLVDRGRDEQYF.

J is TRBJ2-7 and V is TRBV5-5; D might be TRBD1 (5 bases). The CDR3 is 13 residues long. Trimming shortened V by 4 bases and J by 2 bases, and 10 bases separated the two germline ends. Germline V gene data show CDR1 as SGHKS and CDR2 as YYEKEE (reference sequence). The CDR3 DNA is TGTGCCAGCAGCCCAGGGCGAACCTACGAGCAGTACTTC. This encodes CASSPGRTYEQYF.

This CDR3 reads CASSWLAGVEQFF. The CDR3 nucleotides are TGTGCCAGCAGTTGGCTAGCGGGAGTCGAGCAGTTCTTC. The chain links TRBV6-2 or TRBV6-3 to TRBJ2-1; 10 bases agree with TRBD2. Germline CDR1 MNHEY, CDR2 SVGEGT. The CDR3 is 13 residues long. J lost 10 bases, V lost 4 bases, and 4 bases had no gene match.

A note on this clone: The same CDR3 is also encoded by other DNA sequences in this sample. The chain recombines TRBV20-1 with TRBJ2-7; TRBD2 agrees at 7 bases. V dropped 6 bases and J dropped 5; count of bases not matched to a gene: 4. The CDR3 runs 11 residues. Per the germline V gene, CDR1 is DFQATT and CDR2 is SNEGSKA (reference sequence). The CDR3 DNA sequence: TGCAGTGCCCGTAGCGGGCACGAGCAGTACTTC. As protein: CSARSGHEQYF.

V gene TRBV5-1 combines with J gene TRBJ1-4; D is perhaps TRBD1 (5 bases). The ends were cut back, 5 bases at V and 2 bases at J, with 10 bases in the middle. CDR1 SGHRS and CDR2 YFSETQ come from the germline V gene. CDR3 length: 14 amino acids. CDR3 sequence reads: CASRPGGTNEKLFF. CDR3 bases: TGCGCCAGCAGACCCGGGGGGACTAATGAAAAACTGTTTTTT.